What follows describes a single T cell receptor beta chain. Measured with immunoSEQ multiplex PCR; TCRdb has only the in-frame clones, and not every one. The sample lists 110,000 to 150,000 clones; 89% were seen once. CDR1 and CDR2 (germline): MNHEY, SVGAGI. CDR3 length: 14 amino acids. V lost 2 bases, J lost 7 bases, and 14 bases lay in between. This record belongs to a study of control samples from healthy donors and cancer patients. This clonotype was obtained from a young man in good health. The sample was blood. This rearrangement joins TRBV6-5 to TRBJ2-5; D remains ambiguous. CDR3 residues: CASSYDLGQVTQYF. CDR3 nucleotide sequence: TGTGCCAGCAGTTACGATTTAGGGCAGGTGACCCAGTACTTC.